These 16 T cell receptor beta chains came from one sample sequenced in a study of T cells after yellow fever vaccination (dated 2019 in TCRdb). The treatment or condition label here, explained by the study, means: live attenuated yellow fever vaccine strain. Receptor amplification or capture employed 5' RACE. The data were produced on an Illumina NovaSeq 6000. TCRdb passed the public sequencing reads through fastp at Q25 and MiXCR, retaining productive beta sequences. Rows are unified per CDR3 protein, each entry keeping the most common DNA and genes. The sample table records about 310,000 distinct CDR3 sequences; roughly 3.5% of these occur just once. The ten largest make up around 20% of the sample. The starting material was PBMCs, obtained on the day of the yellow fever booster vaccination. These receptors all stem from a man aged 18-30 years who received the YFV17D yellow fever vaccine.

The table lists this clonotype with many counts. The chain joins TRBV12-3 or TRBV12-4 to TRBJ2-1, with 14 bases that match TRBD2. This CDR3 is built from 18 residues. Trimming removed 5 bases from V and 8 bases from J; junction bases left unmatched: 14. The CDR3 loop is CASSPRLAGGLGRDEQFF. The DNA of the CDR3 is TGTGCCAGCAGTCCCCGACTAGCGGGGGGGCTAGGGCGCGATGAGCAGTTCTTC.

This clonotype was detected only a few times. The V gene is TRBV7-6, the J gene TRBJ1-4, with TRBD1 matching over 8 bases. CDR1 and CDR2 (germline): SGHVS, FNYEAQ. The CDR3 has 12 residues. The V gene end was trimmed by 5 bases and the J gene end by 13 bases; junction bases not matched to a gene: 6. As DNA, the CDR3 is TGTGCCAGCAGCACCCAACAGGGGGTACTGTTTTTT. This gives the protein CASSTQQGVLFF.

This clonotype was seen at least ten times. The V gene is TRBV4-1, the J gene TRBJ1-2; maybe TRBD1 (6 bases). CDR3 length equals 14 residues. Germline-derived CDR1 and CDR2 are MGHRA and YSYEKL. The germline V and J ends were trimmed by 0 bases and 8 bases, with 13 bases remaining between them. In DNA form, the CDR3 reads TGCGCCAGCAGCCAAGAATGGGGGGCCGGCGGCTACACCTTC. As protein: CASSQEWGAGGYTF.

This clonotype was found a few times. The chain joins TRBV3-1 to TRBJ1-2; D call uncertain. The V end lost 3 bases, the J end lost 0 bases, and 2 bases lay between the germline ends. Germline loops: CDR1 LGHDT, CDR2 YNNKEL (reference sequence). The CDR3 is 12 residues long. The CDR3 DNA sequence: TGTGCCAGCAGCCAGACTAACTATGGCTACACCTTC. Its translation: CASSQTNYGYTF.

The sample holds many counts of this clonotype. The chain employs TRBV4-3 and TRBJ2-5; the D is unclear. Germline V gives CDR1 LGHNA, CDR2 YSLEER. This CDR3 is 16 amino acids long. Trimming took 1 base from V and 5 from J, leaving 17 bases between them. The CDR3 DNA sequence: TGCGCCAGCAGCCAAGTGAACCAGAGGTTCGTGGAGACCCAGTACTTC. Translation gives CASSQVNQRFVETQYF.

V is TRBV6-2 or TRBV6-3 and J is TRBJ2-2; 13 positions match TRBD2. Per the germline V gene, CDR1 is MNHEY and CDR2 is SVGEGT. The CDR3 length is 18 residues. J gave up 1 base and V 5 bases, and 7 bases lay outside the gene matches. The CDR3 DNA reads as TGTGCCAGCAGTCGAAGACTAGCGGGGGGCCAGAACACCGGGGAGCTGTTTTTT. This codes for CASSRRLAGGQNTGELFF.

The table lists this clonotype with many counts. An end of the junction differs from the germline gene, which may be a read error. As DNA, the CDR3 is TGCAGTGCGAGAGACGGACTTTACAATGAGCAGTTCTTC. Encoded protein: CSARDGLYNEQFF. V is TRBV20-1 and J is TRBJ2-1, with a tentative D call TRBD2 (5 bases). The germline gives CDR1 DFQATT, CDR2 SNEGSKA (reference sequence). CDR3 length: 13 amino acids.

The chain uses TRBV6-2 or TRBV6-3 and TRBJ2-2; 7 bases map to TRBD1. V dropped 5 bases and J dropped 3; count of bases not matched to a gene: 9. This CDR3 comprises 16 residues. Germline values: CDR1 MNHEY, CDR2 SVGEGT. CDR3 DNA sequence: TGTGCCAGCAGTGGAAGACAGGGTGCGGACACCGGGGAGCTGTTTTTT. It yields the protein CASSGRQGADTGELFF.

This clonotype was detected a few times. V and J are TRBV7-3 and TRBJ2-6; D is perhaps TRBD1 (6 bases). This CDR3 spans 16 amino acids. The V and J ends lost 5 bases and 0 bases respectively, with 11 bases between them. Germline-derived CDR1 and CDR2 are SGHTA and FQGTGA. The CDR3 spells CASSPQGFSGANVLTF. DNA of the CDR3: TGTGCCAGCAGCCCACAGGGCTTCTCTGGGGCCAACGTCCTGACTTTC.

There are a few counts of this clonotype. The rearrangement links TRBV7-3 to TRBJ2-2; D not certain. The germline V gene has CDR1 SGHTA and CDR2 FQGTGA. CDR3 length: 14 amino acids. The V end lost 5 bases, the J end lost 6 bases, and 13 bases lay between the germline ends. In nucleotides, the CDR3 is TGTGCCAGCAGCCCCCGTCTTGCCCCCGGGGAGCTGTTTTTT. Its protein product is CASSPRLAPGELFF. The full variable domain, with the rest looked up from reference TRBV7-3 and TRBJ2-2, is GAGVSQTPSNKVTEKGKYVELRCDPISGHTALYWYRQSLGQGPEFLIYFQGTGAADDSGLPNDRFFAVRPEGSVSTLKIQRTERGDSAVYLCASSPRLAPGELFFGEGSRLTVL.

This clonotype was recorded many times. V usage is TRBV19 and J usage is TRBJ1-3, with TRBD1 as a possible D gene (6 bases). Germline loops: CDR1 LNHDA, CDR2 SQIVND (reference sequence). This CDR3 contains 12 residues. V was cut by 6 bases and J by 8 bases, with 11 bases left in between. CDR3 protein: CASSPQGHTIYF. The CDR3 DNA is TGTGCCAGTAGCCCCCAGGGGCACACCATATATTTT.

This clonotype has more than one count but fewer than ten. This chain joins TRBV5-6 and TRBJ2-7, with TRBD1 identical over 8 bases. Germline values: CDR1 SGHDT, CDR2 YYEEEE. V was clipped by 5 bases and J by 3 bases; unmatched bases: 7. The CDR3 loop spans 14 amino acids. As DNA, the CDR3 is TGTGCCAGCAGTAAGGACAGGGTAGGCTACGAGCAGTACTTC. Residues: CASSKDRVGYEQYF.

This clonotype came up a few times. The chain recombines TRBV12-3 or TRBV12-4 with TRBJ2-1; 9 bases align to TRBD2. J was trimmed by 4 bases and V by 5 bases; bases with no gene match: 9. The length of the CDR3 is 16 residues. The CDR3 DNA follows: TGTGCCAGCAGTGGCCCAGTAGCGGGGGATTACAATGAGCAGTTCTTC. Translating gives CASSGPVAGDYNEQFF.

A few counts support this clonotype. The chain carries TRBV4-1 and TRBJ1-4, with unresolved D. Per the germline V gene, CDR1 is MGHRA and CDR2 is YSYEKL. Trimming took off 2 bases at V and 7 bases at J, with 11 bases between the two ends. CDR3 length: 14 amino acids. The CDR3 spells CASSQTWFGEKLFF. DNA for the CDR3: TGCGCCAGCAGCCAAACCTGGTTTGGTGAAAAACTGTTTTTT.

This clonotype was picked up many times. The chain links TRBV5-1 to TRBJ1-1; 7 positions agree with TRBD1. There are 15 residues in the CDR3. Looked up from germline, CDR1 is SGHRS and CDR2 is YFSETQ. J lost 3 bases, V lost 5 bases, and 10 bases had no gene match. The CDR3 here is CASSPAPQGDTEAFF. The DNA of the CDR3 is TGCGCCAGCAGTCCAGCGCCCCAGGGGGACACTGAAGCTTTCTTT.

This clonotype was seen ten or more times. The chain is built from TRBV6-2 or TRBV6-3 and TRBJ1-6; a possible D gene is TRBD1 (5 bases). Germline CDR1 and CDR2: MNHEY and SVGEGT. Trimming pared 6 bases from V and 14 bases from J, leaving 17 bases between. This CDR3 has 13 amino acids. The CDR3 DNA reads as TGTGCCAGCAGACCGGACATGCGTCTGACCCTCCACTTT. This encodes CASRPDMRLTLHF.